These T cell receptor beta chains were read from a single sample in a study of tumor and adjacent non-tumor tissue in lung cancer. TCRdb reprocessed the multiplex PCR reads via MiXCR and lists one record per CDR3 protein. In the table there are approximately 120,000 distinct CDR3 sequences, 75% of which are singletons. Sequencing used lung tumor tissue. The receptors shown here come from a woman aged 55-70 years with non-small cell lung cancer. Each CDR3 is given with its conserved first and last residue. D genes are given only for firm matches. Size is omitted from some rows. Given values are once, few, many or a class for expanded clones.

CSVAGGERETQYF	TGCAGCGTTGCCGGGGGAGAGAGAGAGACCCAGTACTTC	-	TRBJ2-5	TRBV29-1	many
CAWSVQVHTEAFF	TGTGCCTGGAGTGTACAGGTCCACACTGAAGCTTTCTTT	-	TRBJ1-1	TRBV30	-
CASSNGTSGIIEQFF	TGTGCCAGCAGTAACGGGACTAGCGGGATTATTGAGCAGTTCTTC	TRBD2	TRBJ2-1	TRBV11-3	-
CASGQGGTEAFF	TGTGCCAGCGGACAGGGGGGAACTGAAGCTTTCTTT	TRBD1	TRBJ1-1	TRBV7-9	-
CASSYSRLGGLDTQFF	TGTGCCAGCAGTTACTCGCGGCTAGGCGGTTTAGATACGCAGTTTTTT	-	TRBJ2-3	TRBV6-6	-
CVSRALRGGGYTF	TGTGTCAGCAGGGCCCTCAGAGGCGGTGGCTACACCTTC	-	TRBJ1-2	TRBV11-2	once
CASSRDHNTEAFF	TGTGCCAGCAGCCGGGATCACAACACTGAGGCTTTCTTT	-	TRBJ1-1	TRBV11-1	-
CASSLGGLYPYGCTF	TGTGCCAGCAGCTTAGGGGGCCTCTATCCCTATGGATGCACCTTC	-	TRBJ1-2	TRBV11-2	-
CASSPDGGSGETKYF	TGTGCCAGCAGTCCCGACGGCGGTAGTGGGGAGACCAAGTATTTC	-	TRBJ2-5	TRBV12-3/TRBV12-4	-
CASSLGGHNNEQFF	TGTGCCAGCTCCCTAGGGGGGCATAACAATGAGCAGTTCTTC	-	TRBJ2-1	TRBV11-3	-
CASSIELRQGADEQYF	TGTGCCAGTAGTATAGAGTTGAGACAGGGGGCCGACGAGCAGTACTTC	TRBD1	TRBJ2-7	TRBV19	few
CSTLPEQGDYGYTF	TGCAGTACTCTACCCGAACAGGGGGACTATGGCTACACCTTC	TRBD1	TRBJ1-2	TRBV20-1	-
CASSLDRAPNYGYTF	TGTGCCAGCAGCTTGGACAGGGCGCCCAACTATGGCTACACCTTC	-	TRBJ1-2	TRBV5-5	few
CASSYGSGANVLTF	TGTGCCAGCAGTTATGGTTCTGGGGCCAACGTCCTGACTTTC	-	TRBJ2-6	TRBV6-6	many
CASSPPRRSTDTQYF	TGTGCCAGCAGTCCGCCCCGCAGGAGCACAGATACGCAGTATTTT	-	TRBJ2-3	TRBV28	-
CVSSMTGYGQYF	TGTGTCAGCAGCATGACAGGTTACGGTCAGTACTTC	-	TRBJ2-7	TRBV11-2	-
CASSYASGGADETQYF	TGTGCCAGCAGTTACGCTAGCGGGGGGGCCGATGAGACCCAGTACTTC	TRBD2	TRBJ2-5	TRBV6-2/TRBV6-3	many
CASRKSRGDTPHF	TGTGCCAGCAGAAAGAGCCGAGGTGATACGCCGCATTTT	-	TRBJ2-3	TRBV11-3	-
CASKRDSETEAFF	TGTGCCAGCAAAAGGGACAGTGAGACTGAAGCTTTCTTT	TRBD1	TRBJ1-1	TRBV28	-
CASSFFGLVNNEQFF	TGTGCCAGCAGTTTTTTTGGCCTAGTGAACAATGAGCAGTTTTTC	-	TRBJ2-1	TRBV28	-
CSASGAAGNTQYF	TGCAGTGCTAGCGGTGCGGCTGGAAATACACAGTATTTT	-	TRBJ2-3	TRBV20-1	-
CASCLVLGGGDTQYF	TGTGCCAGCTGCTTAGTTCTCGGTGGGGGGGATACGCAGTATTTT	-	TRBJ2-3	TRBV11-2	-
CSVTRTTNTGKLFF	TGCAGCGTTACAAGGACAACGAACACCGGTAAGCTGTTTTTT	-	TRBJ2-2	TRBV29-1	-
CSARVFGADVMTF	TGCAGTGCTCGAGTCTTTGGGGCCGACGTCATGACTTTC	-	TRBJ2-6	TRBV20-1	-
CASSPLIGGGHYNELFF	TGTGCCAGCAGCCCCCTCATAGGGGGGGGACACTACAATGAGCTGTTCTTC	-	TRBJ2-1	TRBV11-2	once
CSAIGAEAGNTGELFF	TGCAGTGCCATTGGTGCTGAAGCGGGGAACACCGGGGAGCTGTTTTTT	-	TRBJ2-2	TRBV20-1	many
CVSSDAGHIYGYTF	TGTGTCAGCAGTGATGCAGGGCACATCTATGGCTACACCTTC	-	TRBJ1-2	TRBV6-1	-
CSVADTNTEAFF	TGCAGCGTTGCGGATACGAACACTGAAGCTTTCTTT	-	TRBJ1-1	TRBV29-1	-
CATLRGGSDTEAFF	TGTGCCACCTTGAGGGGGGGCTCAGACACTGAAGCTTTCTTT	-	TRBJ1-1	TRBV10-3	-
CASSPTGPDPYEQYF	TGTGCCAGCAGTCCGACCGGGCCCGACCCCTACGAGCAGTACTTC	-	TRBJ2-7	TRBV5-6	-
CASSPPGVAGLDTHYF	TGCGCCAGCAGCCCCCCTGGGGTAGCAGGGTTAGATACGCACTATTTT	-	TRBJ2-3	TRBV5-1	-
CASSPNTGNTEAFF	TGTGCCAGCAGCCCTAATACAGGGAACACTGAAGCTTTCTTT	-	TRBJ1-1	TRBV11-2	once
CASSLGGPPLDTQYF	TGTGCTAGCAGCTTAGGCGGACCGCCGCTGGATACGCAGTATTTT	-	TRBJ2-3	TRBV11-2	few
CASSHRRGRGNEQFF	TGCGCCAGCAGCCACCGCAGAGGCAGAGGGAATGAGCAGTTCTTC	-	TRBJ2-1	TRBV4-3	many
CASGSGLADTQYF	TGTGCCAGCGGCTCGGGACTCGCAGATACGCAATATTTT	-	TRBJ2-3	TRBV11-2	-
CASSLLRTGSNEQLF	TGTGCCAGCAGCTTATTGCGGACAGGTTCCAATGAGCAGTTATTC	TRBD1	TRBJ2-1	TRBV11-1	-
CSVRGSWDEQIF	TGCAGTGTCAGGGGAAGCTGGGATGAGCAGATCTTC	-	TRBJ2-1	TRBV20-1	once
CASSPPTSGGPQFF	TGTGCCAGCAGCCCCCCGACTAGCGGGGGACCGCAGTTCTTC	TRBD2	TRBJ2-1	TRBV7-3	-
CATSQLRGETYNEQFF	TGTGCCACCAGCCAGCTGAGGGGGGAAACCTACAATGAGCAGTTCTTC	-	TRBJ2-1	TRBV14	-
CASSRRTGELFF	TGTGCCAGCAGTCGCAGGACCGGTGAGCTGTTTTTT	-	TRBJ2-2	TRBV12-3/TRBV12-4	once
CATSLRGPQLGGANVLTF	TGTGCCACCAGTCTTCGAGGGCCACAGCTGGGAGGGGCCAACGTCCTGACTTTC	-	TRBJ2-6	TRBV4-3	once
CSANPNQGCETLFF	TGCAGTGCTAATCCTAACCAGGGATGTGAAACACTGTTTTTT	-	TRBJ1-4	TRBV20-1	-